This TCR beta chain was recovered during a study of cytomegalovirus exposure and HLA in healthy donors. Overall study context: The roughly 100 million unique TCR beta sequences, from 150 million to 200 million T cells, were found by an earlier analysis.

Details on this clone: Its target is not known.

In germline, CDR1 is MNHNS, CDR2 SASEGT. Trimming took off 5 bases at V and 12 bases at J, with 20 bases between the two ends. The CDR3 consists of 14 residues. Each of the donors was a healthy bone marrow donor. General observations from the study: Later on, an analysis found that several of the most significant clusters appeared to be linked to common viral pathogens, which included parvovirus B19.

A multiplex PCR was run with 60 Vbeta primers and 13 Jbeta primers. Produced via immunoSEQ multiplex PCR; TCRdb's table is partial and in-frame only. The sample shows 200,000 to 250,000 clones, around nine tenths of them seen only once. This chain connects TRBV6-1 to TRBJ1-5; D remains unclear. Material for sequencing was PBMCs. This receptor was obtained from a woman aged 18-29 years in good health and CMV-seronegative. The CDR3 coding sequence is TGTGCCAGCAGTCCACCCGGTTCTTCCGGGGTCCAGCATTTT. This codes for CASSPPGSSGVQHF.